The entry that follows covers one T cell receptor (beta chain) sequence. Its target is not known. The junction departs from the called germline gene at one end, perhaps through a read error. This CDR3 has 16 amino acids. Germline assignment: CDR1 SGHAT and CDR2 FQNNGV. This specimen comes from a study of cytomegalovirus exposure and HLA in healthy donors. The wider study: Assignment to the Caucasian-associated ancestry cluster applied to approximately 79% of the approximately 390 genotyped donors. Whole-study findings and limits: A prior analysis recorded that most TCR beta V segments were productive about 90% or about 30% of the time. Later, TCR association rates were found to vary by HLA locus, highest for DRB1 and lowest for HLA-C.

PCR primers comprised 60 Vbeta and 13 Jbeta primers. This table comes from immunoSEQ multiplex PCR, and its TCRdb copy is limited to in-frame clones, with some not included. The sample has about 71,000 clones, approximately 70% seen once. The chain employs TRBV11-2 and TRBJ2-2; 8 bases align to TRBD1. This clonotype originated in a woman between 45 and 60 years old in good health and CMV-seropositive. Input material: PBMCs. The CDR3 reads CASGFLGTGGSGELFF. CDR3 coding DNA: TGTGCCAGCGGCTTTTTGGGGACAGGCGGATCCGGGGAGCTGTTTTTT.